This T cell receptor (beta chain) came from a study of CD8 T cells in ankylosing spondylitis. Findings and caveats of the study: Characteristic of ankylosing spondylitis blood, it appeared, was a TCR beta motif comprising eight highly homologous variants. Disease-associated clones were CD8+ and fairly uncommon in peripheral blood. Some of the motif variants had earlier been found in reactive arthritis patients' fluid and blood. Reportedly, disease-linked clones are significantly enriched in ankylosing spondylitis patients' matched synovial fluid.

CDR1 is MDHEN and CDR2 is SYDVKM in the germline V gene. CDR3 length equals 17 residues. Trimming took 10 bases from V and 0 from J; bases not matched to a gene: 16. A quantitative 5'-RACE method, one with molecular barcodes, was used to make TCR beta libraries. Using its own MiXCR run on the 5' RACE reads, TCRdb lists one record per CDR3 protein. There are some 400,000 distinct CDR3 sequences in the sample; approximately 20% occur only once, and about a sixth lies in the top ten. With regard to this clonotype: Its target is not known.

This clonotype was obtained from a male donor with ankylosing spondylitis. The rearrangement links TRBV28 to TRBJ1-2; 8 bases match TRBD1. The sample was blood, either unsorted or a sorted T cell fraction (not recorded which). CDR3 bases: TGTGCCACCCACGGGACAGGTGGGGTCAAAGCTAACTATGGCTACACCTTC. As protein: CATHGTGGVKANYGYTF.